A selection of T cell receptor beta chains follows, all from one sample in a study of CD8 T cells in ankylosing spondylitis. One entry per CDR3 protein results from TCRdb running MiXCR on the 5' RACE reads. The sample has around 150,000 distinct CDR3 sequences, under 35% seen once. The specimen was synovial fluid, either unsorted or a sorted T cell fraction (not recorded which). These receptors came from a male donor with ankylosing spondylitis. The CDR3 runs from the conserved cysteine through the conserved F or W. The D gene is left open where the match is weak. Clone size is not always given. Where it is, it says once, few, many or a class for expanded clones.

>TRBJ2-2|-|14|TRBV6-1|-
CASRSGGVGGELFF
TGTGCCAGCAGGAGCGGTGGGGTTGGCGGGGAGCTGTTTTTT
>TRBJ1-2|-|17|TRBV7-8|-
CASSPYRIGALNSGYTF
TGTGCCAGCAGCCCCTACCGGATTGGGGCTCTTAACTCAGGCTACACCTTC
>TRBJ2-7|-|15|TRBV10-3|-
CAIARGETQTYEQYF
TGTGCCATCGCCCGCGGGGAGACCCAAACCTACGAGCAGTACTTC
>TRBJ2-3|few|13|TRBV20-1|-
CSARGWWADTQYF
TGCAGTGCTAGAGGATGGTGGGCGGATACGCAGTATTTT
>TRBJ2-6|medium-sized|16|TRBV6-5|-
CASSYMTVSGANVLTF
TGTGCCAGCAGTTACATGACAGTCTCTGGGGCCAACGTCCTGACTTTC
>TRBJ2-1|-|16|TRBV6-1|TRBD1
CARFPRDSNFYNEQFF
TGTGCCAGATTCCCCCGGGACAGCAACTTCTACAATGAGCAGTTCTTC
>TRBJ1-1|few|23|TRBV4-1|TRBD1
CASSHPDRGRPNGRSESDTEAFF
TGCGCCAGCAGCCATCCTGACAGGGGGCGACCCAACGGCCGTTCTGAATCGGACACTGAAGCTTTCTTT
>TRBJ2-1|-|14|TRBV5-5|TRBD2
CASSSWLAGNEQFF
TGTGCCAGCAGCTCATGGCTAGCGGGAAATGAGCAGTTCTTC
>TRBJ2-7|-|13|TRBV14|-
CASSSHLGTEQYF
TGTGCCAGCAGCTCCCATTTAGGTACAGAGCAGTACTTC
>TRBJ1-3|few|14|TRBV7-2|-
CASSLAISGNTIYF
TGTGCCAGCAGCTTAGCTATCTCTGGAAACACCATATATTTT
>TRBJ2-2|-|15|TRBV5-1|TRBD1
CASSKDRVGTGELFF
TGCGCCAGCAGCAAGGACAGGGTCGGCACCGGGGAGCTGTTTTTT
>TRBJ2-3|-|13|TRBV29-1|TRBD1
CSERQGGTDTQYF
TGCAGCGAGAGACAGGGAGGCACAGATACGCAGTATTTT
>TRBJ2-3|-|17|TRBV24-1|TRBD2
CATSDPGSSGKLDTQYF
TGTGCCACCAGTGACCCAGGGTCGAGCGGGAAACTGGATACGCAGTATTTT
>TRBJ2-1|many|15|TRBV7-2|TRBD2
CASSPGLAGGNEQFF
TGTGCCAGCAGCCCAGGACTAGCGGGAGGCAATGAGCAGTTCTTC
>TRBJ1-5|-|14|TRBV20-1|TRBD1
CSASLTGGSQPQHF
TGCAGTGCTAGTCTGACAGGGGGTAGTCAGCCCCAGCATTTT
>TRBJ1-2|-|14|TRBV28|TRBD1
CASSETGRYYGYTF
TGTGCCAGCAGTGAGACAGGGAGATACTATGGCTACACCTTC
>TRBJ1-2|few|14|TRBV6-1|TRBD1
CASRGQGAGYGYTF
TGTGCCAGCAGGGGACAGGGGGCCGGGTATGGCTACACCTTC
>TRBJ2-7|few|15|TRBV28|TRBD2
CASSSLAGGIYEQYF
TGTGCCAGCAGTTCATTAGCGGGAGGAATCTACGAGCAGTACTTC
>TRBJ2-1|few|13|TRBV12-3/TRBV12-4|-
CASRQGPHNEQFF
TGTGCCAGCAGACAGGGCCCCCACAATGAGCAGTTCTTC
>TRBJ2-5|many|13|TRBV2|TRBD2
CASSRDYRETQYF
TGTGCCAGCAGCCGGGACTACAGAGAGACCCAGTACTTC
>TRBJ2-1|many|15|TRBV6-4|TRBD2
CASSSGGEPYNEQFF
TGTGCCAGCAGTTCGGGGGGGGAACCCTACAATGAGCAGTTCTTC
>TRBJ2-1|-|15|TRBV20-1|TRBD1
CSAFGTGGYYNEQFF
TGCAGTGCTTTCGGGACAGGGGGTTACTACAATGAGCAGTTCTTC
>TRBJ2-7|many|14|TRBV3-1|-
CASSPRTGSYEQYF
TGCGCCAGCAGCCCACGTACAGGTTCCTACGAGCAGTACTTC
>TRBJ2-1|-|14|TRBV20-1|TRBD1
CSAPGTGIYNEQFF
TGCAGTGCTCCCGGGACAGGGATCTACAATGAGCAGTTCTTC
>TRBJ2-1|-|15|TRBV3-1|TRBD2
CASSQEGLAGNEQFF
TGTGCCAGCAGCCAAGAGGGACTAGCGGGCAATGAGCAGTTCTTC
>TRBJ2-6|many|17|TRBV7-9|TRBD1
CASSTTGTAPGANVLTF
TGTGCCAGCAGTACAACCGGGACAGCTCCTGGGGCCAACGTCCTGACTTTC
>TRBJ1-1|few|13|TRBV5-1|-
CASGTTLNTEAFF
TGCGCCAGCGGGACCACCCTGAACACTGAAGCTTTCTTT
>TRBJ1-1|-|16|TRBV5-1|-
CASSLESVGRSTEAFF
TGCGCCAGCAGCTTGGAGTCTGTGGGGCGGAGCACTGAAGCTTTCTTT
>TRBJ2-1|-|17|TRBV7-8|TRBD2
CASSLGFLAEITNEQFF
TGTGCCAGCAGCTTAGGTTTTCTAGCGGAAATAACTAATGAGCAGTTCTTC
>TRBJ1-4|many|14|TRBV12-3/TRBV12-4|TRBD1
CASSLQGVGEKLFF
TGTGCCAGCAGCCTACAGGGGGTCGGAGAAAAACTGTTTTTT
>TRBJ2-5|-|14|TRBV5-1|-
CASSLLQGGETQYF
TGCGCCAGCAGCTTGTTGCAGGGCGGGGAGACCCAGTACTTC
>TRBJ2-5|-|14|TRBV3-1|-
CASSQAGSIKTQYF
TGTGCCAGCAGCCAAGCAGGAAGTATTAAGACCCAGTACTTC
>TRBJ2-1|-|16|TRBV4-3|-
CASSQDVLGSYNEQFF
TGCGCCAGCAGCCAAGATGTTCTAGGCTCCTACAATGAGCAGTTCTTC
>TRBJ2-2|-|16|TRBV27|-
CASTSLTSANTGELFF
TGTGCCAGCACCTCTTTGACCTCTGCGAACACCGGGGAGCTGTTTTTT